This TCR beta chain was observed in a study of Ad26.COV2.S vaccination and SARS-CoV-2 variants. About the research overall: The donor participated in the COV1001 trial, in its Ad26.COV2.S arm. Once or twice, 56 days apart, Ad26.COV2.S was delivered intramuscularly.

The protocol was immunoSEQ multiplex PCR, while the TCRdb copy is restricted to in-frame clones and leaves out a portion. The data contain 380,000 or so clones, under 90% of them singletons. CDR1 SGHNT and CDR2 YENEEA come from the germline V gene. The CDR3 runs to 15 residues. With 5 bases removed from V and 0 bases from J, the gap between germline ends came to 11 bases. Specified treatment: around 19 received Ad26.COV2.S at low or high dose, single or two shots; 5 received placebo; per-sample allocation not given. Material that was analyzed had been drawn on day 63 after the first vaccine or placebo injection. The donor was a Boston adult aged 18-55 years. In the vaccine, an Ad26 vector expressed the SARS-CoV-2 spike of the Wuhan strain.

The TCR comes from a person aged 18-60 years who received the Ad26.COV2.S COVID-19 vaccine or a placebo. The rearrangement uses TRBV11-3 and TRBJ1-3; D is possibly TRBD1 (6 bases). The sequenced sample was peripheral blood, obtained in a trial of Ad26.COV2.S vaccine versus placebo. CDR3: CASSLGQFSGNTIYF. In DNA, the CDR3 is TGTGCCAGCAGCCTTGGACAGTTCTCTGGAAACACCATATATTTT. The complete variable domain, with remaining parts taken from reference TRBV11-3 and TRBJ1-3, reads EAGVVQSPRYKIIEKKQPVAFWCNPISGHNTLYWYLQNLGQGPELLIRYENEEAVDDSQLPKDRFSAERLKGVDSTLKIQPAELGDSAVYLCASSLGQFSGNTIYFGEGSWLTVV.